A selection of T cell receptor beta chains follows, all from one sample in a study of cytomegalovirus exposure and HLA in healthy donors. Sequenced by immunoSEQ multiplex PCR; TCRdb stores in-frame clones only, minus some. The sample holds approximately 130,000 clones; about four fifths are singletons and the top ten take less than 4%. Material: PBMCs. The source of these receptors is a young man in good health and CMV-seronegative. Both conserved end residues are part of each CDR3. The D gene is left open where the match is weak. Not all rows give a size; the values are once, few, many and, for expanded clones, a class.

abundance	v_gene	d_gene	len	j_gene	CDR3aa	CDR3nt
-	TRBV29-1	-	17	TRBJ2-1	CSLRGLGGALDTGEQFF	TGCAGCCTTAGAGGTCTTGGGGGGGCGCTGGATACCGGTGAGCAGTTCTTC
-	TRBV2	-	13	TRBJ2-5	CASSAGAGETQYF	TGTGCCAGCAGTGCAGGGGCCGGGGAGACCCAGTACTTC
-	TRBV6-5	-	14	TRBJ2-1	CASSNPTSYNEQFF	TGTGCCAGCAGTAATCCTACCTCCTACAATGAGCAGTTCTTC
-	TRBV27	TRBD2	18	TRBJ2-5	CASSSGTSGGAGSRTQYF	TGTGCCAGCAGTTCAGGGACTAGCGGGGGGGCGGGCAGTCGTACCCAGTACTTC
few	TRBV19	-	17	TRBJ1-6	CASSIDLGSGRYSPLHF	TGTGCCAGTAGTATAGATCTTGGGTCAGGTCGATATTCACCCCTCCACTTT
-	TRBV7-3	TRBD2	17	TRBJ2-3	CASSATSGGVGTDTQYF	TGTGCCAGCAGCGCCACTAGCGGGGGGGTAGGCACAGATACGCAGTATTTT
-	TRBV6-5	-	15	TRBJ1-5	CASSPFLGTYQPQHF	TGTGCCAGCAGTCCTTTTCTAGGGACTTATCAGCCCCAGCATTTT
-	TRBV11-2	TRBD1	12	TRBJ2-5	CASGTDQETQYF	TGTGCCAGCGGGACAGACCAAGAGACCCAGTACTTC
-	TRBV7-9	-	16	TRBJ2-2	CASTPAEGPNTGELFF	TGTGCCAGCACCCCGGCGGAGGGACCTAACACCGGGGAGCTGTTTTTT
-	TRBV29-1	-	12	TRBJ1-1	CSVVQENTEAFF	TGCAGCGTTGTACAGGAGAACACTGAAGCTTTCTTT
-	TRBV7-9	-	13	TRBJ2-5	CASSVRELRTQYF	TGTGCCAGCAGCGTAAGAGAGTTGAGGACCCAGTACTTC
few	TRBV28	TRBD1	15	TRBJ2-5	CASMGTGFVEETQYF	TGTGCCAGCATGGGGACAGGATTTGTGGAAGAGACCCAGTACTTC